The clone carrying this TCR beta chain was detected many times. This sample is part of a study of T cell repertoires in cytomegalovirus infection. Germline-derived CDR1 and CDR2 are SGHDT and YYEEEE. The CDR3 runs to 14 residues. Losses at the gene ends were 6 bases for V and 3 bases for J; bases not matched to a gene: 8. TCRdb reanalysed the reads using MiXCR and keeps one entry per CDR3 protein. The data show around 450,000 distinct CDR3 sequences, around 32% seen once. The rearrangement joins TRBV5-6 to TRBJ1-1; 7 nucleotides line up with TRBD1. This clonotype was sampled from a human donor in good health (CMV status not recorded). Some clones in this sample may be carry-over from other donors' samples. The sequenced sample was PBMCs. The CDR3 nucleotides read TGTGCCAGCATGACAGGGATCAGCGACACTGAAGCTTTCTTT. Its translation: CASMTGISDTEAFF.